The rows below give T cell receptor beta chains drawn from one sample of a study of cytomegalovirus exposure and HLA in healthy donors. The protocol was immunoSEQ multiplex PCR, while the TCRdb copy is restricted to in-frame clones and leaves out a portion. The sample has under 200,000 clones, around 76% seen once. Source material: PBMCs. The receptors here all came from a girl aged 10 to 17 in good health and CMV-seropositive. CDR3s leave out the opening cysteine and the closing phenylalanine or tryptophan.

v_call	cdr3_length	cdr3_aa
TRBV5-4	13	ASSPRSIGAYGYT
TRBV10-3	14	AINPTDADLDNEQF
TRBV7-9	14	ASSARGLAGLGELF
TRBV15	14	ATSRDRTSGPMEQY
TRBV12-5	13	ASGYAGTGAYGYT
TRBV2	13	ASSETSGSVYTQY
TRBV9	12	ASNPGLSTDTQY
TRBV7-8	11	ASSLVLIETQY
TRBV19	13	ASSALTGADYGYT
TRBV28	13	ASSPTGTGDYGYT
TRBV11-2	9	ASSTRDTQY
TRBV9	16	ASSTQQGALYSGNTIY
TRBV27	15	ASSLGQGKPTNEKLF
TRBV5-6	13	ASSLMGQGKDEQY
TRBV4-3	12	ASSEQGKSGELF
TRBV28	10	ASSLRDGEQY